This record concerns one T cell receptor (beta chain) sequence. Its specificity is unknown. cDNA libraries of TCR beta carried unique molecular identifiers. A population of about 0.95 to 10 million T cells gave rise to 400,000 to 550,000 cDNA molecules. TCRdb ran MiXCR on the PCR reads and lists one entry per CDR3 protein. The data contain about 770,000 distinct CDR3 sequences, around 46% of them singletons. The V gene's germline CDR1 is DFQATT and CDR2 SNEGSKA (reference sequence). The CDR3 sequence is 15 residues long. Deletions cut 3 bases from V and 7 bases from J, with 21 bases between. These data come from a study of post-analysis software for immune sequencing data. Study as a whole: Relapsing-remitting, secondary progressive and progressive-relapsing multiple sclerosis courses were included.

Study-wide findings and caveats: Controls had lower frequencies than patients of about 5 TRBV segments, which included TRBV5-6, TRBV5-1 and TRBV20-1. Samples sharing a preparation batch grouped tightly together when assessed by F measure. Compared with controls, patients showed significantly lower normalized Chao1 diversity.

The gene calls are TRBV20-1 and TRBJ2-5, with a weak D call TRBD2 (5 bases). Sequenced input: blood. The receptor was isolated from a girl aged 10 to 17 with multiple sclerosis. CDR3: CSASRKGRARGTQYF. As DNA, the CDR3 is TGCAGTGCTAGTCGAAAAGGACGGGCCCGGGGGACCCAGTACTTC.